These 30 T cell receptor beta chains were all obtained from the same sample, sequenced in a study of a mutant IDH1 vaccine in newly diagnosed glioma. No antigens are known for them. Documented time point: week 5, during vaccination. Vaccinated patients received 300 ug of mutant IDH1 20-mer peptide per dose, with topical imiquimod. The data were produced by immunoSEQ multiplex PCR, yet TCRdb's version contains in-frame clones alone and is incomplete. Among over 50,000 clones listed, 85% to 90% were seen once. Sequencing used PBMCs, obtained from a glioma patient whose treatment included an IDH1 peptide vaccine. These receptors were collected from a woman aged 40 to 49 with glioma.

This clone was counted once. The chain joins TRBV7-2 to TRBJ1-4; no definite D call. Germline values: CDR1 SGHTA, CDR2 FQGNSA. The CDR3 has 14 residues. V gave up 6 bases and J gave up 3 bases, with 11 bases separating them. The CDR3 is CASSLSGANEKLFF. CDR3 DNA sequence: TGTGCCAGCAGTTTAAGTGGGGCTAATGAAAAACTGTTTTTT.

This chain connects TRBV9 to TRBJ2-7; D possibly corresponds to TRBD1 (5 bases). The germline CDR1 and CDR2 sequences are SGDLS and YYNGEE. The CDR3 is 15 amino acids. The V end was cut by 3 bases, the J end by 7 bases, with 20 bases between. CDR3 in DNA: TGTGCCAGCAGCGACCAGGGCCGCCCCATGGGGGAGCAGTACTTC. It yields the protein CASSDQGRPMGEQYF.

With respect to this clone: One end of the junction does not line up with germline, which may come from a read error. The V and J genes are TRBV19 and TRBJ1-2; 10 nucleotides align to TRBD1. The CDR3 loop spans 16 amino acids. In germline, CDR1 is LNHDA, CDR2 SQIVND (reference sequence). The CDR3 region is CASSISATGGGYGYTF. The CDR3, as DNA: TGTGCCAGCAGTATATCGGCGACAGGGGGCGGTTATGGCTACACCTTC.

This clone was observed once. In DNA form, the CDR3 reads TGTGCCAGTAGTATCGAGGGGACGAACAATCAGCCCCAGCATTTT. Protein sequence: CASSIEGTNNQPQHF. The V gene is TRBV19, the J gene TRBJ1-5; the D gene is possibly TRBD1 (5 bases). This CDR3 comprises 15 residues. Germline V gene lookup returns CDR1 LNHDA and CDR2 SQIVND (reference sequence). Between the trimmed V and J ends, which lost 3 bases and 3 bases, there was a span of 12 bases.

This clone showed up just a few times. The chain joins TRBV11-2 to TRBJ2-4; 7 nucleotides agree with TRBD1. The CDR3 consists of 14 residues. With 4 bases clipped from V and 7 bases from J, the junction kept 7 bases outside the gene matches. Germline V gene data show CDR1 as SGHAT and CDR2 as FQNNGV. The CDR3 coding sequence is TGTGCCAGCAGCTCCATCGACAGGGTGAACATTCAGTACTTC. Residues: CASSSIDRVNIQYF.

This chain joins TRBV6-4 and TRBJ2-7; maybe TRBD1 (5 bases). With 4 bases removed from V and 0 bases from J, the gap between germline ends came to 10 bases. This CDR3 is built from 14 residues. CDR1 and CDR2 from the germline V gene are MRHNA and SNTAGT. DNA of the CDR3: TGTGCCAGCAGTGGGTGGGGCAGCTCCTACGAGCAGTACTTC. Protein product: CASSGWGSSYEQYF.

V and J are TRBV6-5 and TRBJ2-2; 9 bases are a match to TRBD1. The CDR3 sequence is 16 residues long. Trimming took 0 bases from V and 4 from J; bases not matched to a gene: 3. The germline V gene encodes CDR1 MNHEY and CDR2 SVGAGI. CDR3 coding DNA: TGTGCCAGCAGTTACTCGAACAGGGGGCCCACCGGGGAGCTGTTTTTT. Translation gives CASSYSNRGPTGELFF.

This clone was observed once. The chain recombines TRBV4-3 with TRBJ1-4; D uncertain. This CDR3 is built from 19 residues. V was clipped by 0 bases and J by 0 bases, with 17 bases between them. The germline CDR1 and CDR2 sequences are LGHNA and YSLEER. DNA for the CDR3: TGCGCCAGCAGCCAAGAGGTCCCGGACCCAGGATCAACTAATGAAAAACTGTTTTTT. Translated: CASSQEVPDPGSTNEKLFF.

The CDR3 is CASSLLGNYNEQFF. In DNA, the CDR3 is TGTGCCAGCAGTTTACTAGGGAATTACAATGAGCAGTTCTTC. This chain joins TRBV27 and TRBJ2-1, with unresolved D. The CDR3 sequence is 14 residues long. V lost 2 bases to trimming and J lost 4 bases, with 9 bases between them. CDR1 MNHEY and CDR2 SMNVEV come from the germline V gene (reference sequence).

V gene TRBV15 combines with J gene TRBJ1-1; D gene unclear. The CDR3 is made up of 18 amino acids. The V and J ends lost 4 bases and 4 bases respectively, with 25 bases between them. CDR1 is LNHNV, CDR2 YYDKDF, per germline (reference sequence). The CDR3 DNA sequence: TGTGCCACCAGCACACCCTTTGAAGGCCAGGTGGGTAGCACTGAAGCTTTCTTT. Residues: CATSTPFEGQVGSTEAFF.

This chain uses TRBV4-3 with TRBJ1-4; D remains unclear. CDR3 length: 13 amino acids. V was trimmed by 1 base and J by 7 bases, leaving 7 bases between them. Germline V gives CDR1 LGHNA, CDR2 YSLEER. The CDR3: CASSQGRREKLFF. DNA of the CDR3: TGCGCCAGCAGCCAAGGCAGGCGTGAAAAACTGTTTTTT.

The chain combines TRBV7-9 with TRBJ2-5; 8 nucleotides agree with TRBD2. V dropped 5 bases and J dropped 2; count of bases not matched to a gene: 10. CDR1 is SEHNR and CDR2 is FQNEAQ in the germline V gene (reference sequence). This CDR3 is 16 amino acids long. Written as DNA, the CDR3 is TGTGCCAGCAGCCCACCGGGACTAGGGGTACAAGAGACCCAGTACTTC. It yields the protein CASSPPGLGVQETQYF.

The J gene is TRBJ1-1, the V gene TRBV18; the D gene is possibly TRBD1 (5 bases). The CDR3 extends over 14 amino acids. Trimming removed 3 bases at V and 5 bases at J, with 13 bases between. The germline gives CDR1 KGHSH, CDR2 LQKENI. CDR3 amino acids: CASSPGLRQTEAFF. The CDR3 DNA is TGTGCCAGCTCACCGGGCCTTCGACAGACTGAAGCTTTCTTT.

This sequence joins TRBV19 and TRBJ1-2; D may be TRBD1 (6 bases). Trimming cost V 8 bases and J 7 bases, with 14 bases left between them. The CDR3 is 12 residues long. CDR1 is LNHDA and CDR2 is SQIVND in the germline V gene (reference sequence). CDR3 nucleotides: TGTGCCAGTTCGGGGGCGTTGGCTGGCTACACCTTC. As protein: CASSGALAGYTF.

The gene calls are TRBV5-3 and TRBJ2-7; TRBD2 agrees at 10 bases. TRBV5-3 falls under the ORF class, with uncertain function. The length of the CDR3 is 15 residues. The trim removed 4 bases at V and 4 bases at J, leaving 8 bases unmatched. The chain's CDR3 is CARSGQLAGPYEQYF. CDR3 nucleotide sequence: TGTGCCAGAAGCGGCCAACTAGCGGGACCTTACGAGCAGTACTTC.

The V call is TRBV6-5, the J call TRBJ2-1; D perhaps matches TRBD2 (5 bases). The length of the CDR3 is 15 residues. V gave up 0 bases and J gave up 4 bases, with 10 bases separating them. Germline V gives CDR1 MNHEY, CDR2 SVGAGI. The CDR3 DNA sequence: TGTGCCAGCAGTTACTCGACGGGGAATTACAATGAGCAGTTCTTC. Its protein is CASSYSTGNYNEQFF.

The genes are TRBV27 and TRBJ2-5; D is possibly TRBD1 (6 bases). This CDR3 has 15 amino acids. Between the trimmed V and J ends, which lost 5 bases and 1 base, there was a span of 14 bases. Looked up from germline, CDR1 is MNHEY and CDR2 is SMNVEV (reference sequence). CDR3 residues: CASSPYRVSQETQYF. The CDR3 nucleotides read TGTGCCAGCAGTCCCTACAGGGTTTCCCAAGAGACCCAGTACTTC.

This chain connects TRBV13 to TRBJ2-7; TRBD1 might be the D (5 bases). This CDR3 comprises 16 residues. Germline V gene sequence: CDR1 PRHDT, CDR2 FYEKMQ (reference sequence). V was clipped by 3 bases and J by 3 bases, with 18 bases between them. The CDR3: CASSFGSAGSGYEQYF. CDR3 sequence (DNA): TGTGCCAGCAGCTTCGGGTCCGCAGGGTCGGGCTACGAGCAGTACTTC.

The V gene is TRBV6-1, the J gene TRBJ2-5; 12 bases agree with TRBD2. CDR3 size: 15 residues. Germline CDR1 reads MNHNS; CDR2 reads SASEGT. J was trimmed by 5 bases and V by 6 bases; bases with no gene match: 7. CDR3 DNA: TGTGCCAGCAGCCCGACTAGCGGGAGCTCGGAGACCCAGTACTTC. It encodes CASSPTSGSSETQYF.

The CDR3 sequence: CASSLDRVGRWQYF. CDR3 in DNA: TGTGCCAGCAGCCTGGACAGGGTGGGAAGGTGGCAGTACTTC. The chain employs TRBV6-5 and TRBJ2-7; 8 bases align to TRBD1. The V and J ends lost 6 bases and 9 bases, in that order; junction bases with no gene match: 13. Germline loops: CDR1 MNHEY, CDR2 SVGAGI. CDR3 size: 14 residues.

As DNA, the CDR3 is TGCGCCAGCGGCCCTCCCCCGGGGTGGGGCACTGAAGCTTTCTTT. Its protein product is CASGPPPGWGTEAFF. The chain carries TRBV10-2 and TRBJ1-1; D is unclear. The CDR3 length is 15 residues. Germline loops: CDR1 WSHSY, CDR2 SAAADI. The ends were cut back, 8 bases at V and 4 bases at J, with 20 bases in the middle.

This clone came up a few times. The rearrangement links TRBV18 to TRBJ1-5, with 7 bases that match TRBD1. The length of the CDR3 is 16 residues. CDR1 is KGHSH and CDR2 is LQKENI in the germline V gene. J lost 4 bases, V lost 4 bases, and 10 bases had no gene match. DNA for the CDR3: TGTGCCAGCTCACAAAACCGGGACAGCCTAAATCAGCCCCAGCATTTT. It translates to CASSQNRDSLNQPQHF.

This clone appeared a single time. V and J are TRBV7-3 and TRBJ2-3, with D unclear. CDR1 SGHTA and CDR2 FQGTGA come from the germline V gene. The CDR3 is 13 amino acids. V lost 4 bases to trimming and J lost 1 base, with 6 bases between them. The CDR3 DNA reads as TGTGCCAGCAGCTCGCATCGCACAGATACGCAGTATTTT. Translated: CASSSHRTDTQYF.

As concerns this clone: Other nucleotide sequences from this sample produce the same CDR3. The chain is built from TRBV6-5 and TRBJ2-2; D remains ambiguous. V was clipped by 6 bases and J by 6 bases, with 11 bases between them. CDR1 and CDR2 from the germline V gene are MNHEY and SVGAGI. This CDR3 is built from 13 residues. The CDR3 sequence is CASRLGLAGELFF. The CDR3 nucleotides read TGTGCCAGCAGGCTAGGGTTGGCCGGGGAGCTGTTTTTT.

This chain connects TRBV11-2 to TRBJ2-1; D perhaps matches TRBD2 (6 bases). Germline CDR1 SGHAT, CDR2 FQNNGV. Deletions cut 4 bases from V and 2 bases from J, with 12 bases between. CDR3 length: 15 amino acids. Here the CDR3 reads CASSSHRGTYNEQFF. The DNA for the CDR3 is TGTGCCAGCAGCTCCCACCGCGGGACCTACAATGAGCAGTTCTTC.

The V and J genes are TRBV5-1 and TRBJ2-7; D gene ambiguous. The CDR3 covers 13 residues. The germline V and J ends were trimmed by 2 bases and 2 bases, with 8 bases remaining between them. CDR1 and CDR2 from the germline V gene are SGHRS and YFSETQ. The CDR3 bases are TGCGCCAGCAGCTTTCGAGATCCCTACGAGCAGTACTTC. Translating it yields CASSFRDPYEQYF.

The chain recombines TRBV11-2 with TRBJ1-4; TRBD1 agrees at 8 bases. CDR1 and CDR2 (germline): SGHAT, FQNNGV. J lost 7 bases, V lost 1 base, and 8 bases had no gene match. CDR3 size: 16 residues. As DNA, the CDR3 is TGTGCCAGCAGCTTAGCAGGGGGCGGATCGGCTGAAAAACTGTTTTTT. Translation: CASSLAGGGSAEKLFF.

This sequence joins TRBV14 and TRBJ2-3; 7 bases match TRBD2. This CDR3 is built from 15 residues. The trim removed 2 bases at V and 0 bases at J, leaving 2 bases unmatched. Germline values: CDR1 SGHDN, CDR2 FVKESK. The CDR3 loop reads CASSQQRGSTDTQYF. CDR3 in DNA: TGTGCCAGCAGCCAACAGCGGGGTAGCACAGATACGCAGTATTTT.

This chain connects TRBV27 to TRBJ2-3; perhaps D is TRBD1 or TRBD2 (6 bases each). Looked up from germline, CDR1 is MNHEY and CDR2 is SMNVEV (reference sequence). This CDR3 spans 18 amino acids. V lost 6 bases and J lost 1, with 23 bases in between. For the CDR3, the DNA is TGTGCCAGCAGGGTTTCCCCAGTCAAGGGGGGTCGCACAGATACGCAGTATTTT. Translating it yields CASRVSPVKGGRTDTQYF.

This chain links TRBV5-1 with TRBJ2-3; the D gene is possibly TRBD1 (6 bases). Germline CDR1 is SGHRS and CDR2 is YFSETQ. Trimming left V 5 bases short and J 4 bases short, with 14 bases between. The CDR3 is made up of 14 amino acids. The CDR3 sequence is CASSGGSIPDTQYF. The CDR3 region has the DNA TGCGCCAGCAGTGGGGGCAGCATCCCAGATACGCAGTATTTT. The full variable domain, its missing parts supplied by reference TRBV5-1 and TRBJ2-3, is KAGVTQTPRYLIKTRGQQVTLSCSPISGHRSVSWYQQTPGQGLQFLFEYFSETQRNKGNFPGRFSGRQFSNSRSEMNVSTLELGDSALYLCASSGGSIPDTQYFGPGTRLTVL.